Presented here are 19 T cell receptor beta chains from one specimen sequenced in a study of cytomegalovirus exposure and HLA in healthy donors listed by TCRdb under 2017. Receptor amplification or capture employed the immunoSEQ multiplex PCR assay. The multiplex PCR relied on a mix of 60 forward primers for TCR Vbeta segments and 13 reverse primers for TCR Jbeta segments. TCRdb mirrors the immuneACCESS table, restricted to in-frame sequences. Some clones are absent from its copies; in checked studies, under half trace to an unresolved V gene, and the reason for the others is unknown. Across this sample there are about 90,000 clones, with under 80% seen only once. The ten largest clones represent over 2% of the sample. The specimen was PBMCs. Every receptor here comes from a boy aged 5-17 years in good health and CMV-seronegative.

The chain recombines TRBV11-2 with TRBJ1-4; TRBD1 agrees at 9 bases. Germline loops: CDR1 SGHAT, CDR2 FQNNGV. With V trimmed by 5 bases and J by 7 bases, 5 bases remained unmatched. This CDR3 is built from 14 residues. The CDR3 protein is CASSQTGGGEKLFF. CDR3 nucleotides: TGTGCCAGCAGCCAGACAGGGGGTGGTGAAAAACTGTTTTTT.

This clone was recorded a few times. The V and J genes are TRBV7-3 and TRBJ2-3; D unclear. Germline V gene lookup returns CDR1 SGHTA and CDR2 FQGTGA. The CDR3 contains 13 residues. The V end was cut by 5 bases, the J end by 6 bases, with 12 bases between. CDR3 region: CASSAGLADTQYF. The CDR3, as DNA: TGTGCCAGCAGCGCTGGGCTGGCTGATACGCAGTATTTT.

V usage is TRBV10-2 and J usage is TRBJ2-3, with D possibly matching TRBD2 (6 bases). Germline lookup yields CDR1 WSHSY and CDR2 SAAADI. Trimming took 6 bases from V and 5 from J, leaving 12 bases between them. The length of the CDR3 is 13 residues. The CDR3: CASRADGGDTQYF. The CDR3 DNA sequence: TGCGCCAGCAGGGCGGACGGGGGAGATACGCAGTATTTT.

The chain links TRBV5-1 to TRBJ2-5; D ambiguous. CDR3 length: 14 residues. The germline gives CDR1 SGHRS, CDR2 YFSETQ. V was cut by 4 bases and J by 0 bases, with 10 bases left in between. CDR3 sequence: CASSPRTYQETQYF. CDR3 DNA sequence: TGCGCCAGCAGCCCTCGAACTTACCAAGAGACCCAGTACTTC.

The chain is built from TRBV4-3 and TRBJ2-1, with TRBD2 matching over 13 bases. The J segment lost 9 bases and the V segment lost 1 base, leaving 6 bases of the junction unmatched. The length of the CDR3 is 16 residues. The germline V gene encodes CDR1 LGHNA and CDR2 YSLEER. CDR3 loop: CASSQALAGGRSEQFF. In DNA form, the CDR3 reads TGCGCCAGCAGCCAAGCACTAGCGGGAGGGCGTAGTGAGCAGTTCTTC.

The J gene is TRBJ2-3, the V gene TRBV11-3, with 8 bases aligning to TRBD1. V shed 3 bases and J 4 bases; nucleotides not matched to a gene: 6. The CDR3 loop spans 15 amino acids. Per germline, CDR1 SGHNT and CDR2 YENEEA. The chain's CDR3 is CASSFRAGGADTQYF. The CDR3 DNA is TGTGCCAGCAGCTTTAGGGCAGGGGGCGCAGATACGCAGTATTTT. The full variable domain, with the rest looked up from reference TRBV11-3 and TRBJ2-3, is EAGVVQSPRYKIIEKKQPVAFWCNPISGHNTLYWYLQNLGQGPELLIRYENEEAVDDSQLPKDRFSAERLKGVDSTLKIQPAELGDSAVYLCASSFRAGGADTQYFGPGTRLTVL.

The chain links TRBV9 to TRBJ2-7, with TRBD2 matching 8 bases. The junction had 5 bases not matched to a gene; V was cut back by 0 bases and J by 3 bases. Germline V gene sequence: CDR1 SGDLS, CDR2 YYNGEE. The CDR3 has 15 amino acids. The CDR3 coding sequence is TGTGCCAGCAGCGTAGAAGCGGGGGCACACTACGAGCAGTACTTC. This codes for CASSVEAGAHYEQYF.

A single count supports this clone. CDR3 sequence (DNA): TGTGCCAGCAGGACGCAGGGATTAGAGACCCAGTACTTC. This translates into CASRTQGLETQYF. V gene TRBV6-5 combines with J gene TRBJ2-5; D is perhaps TRBD1 (5 bases). V was cut by 6 bases and J by 4 bases, with 12 bases left in between. The germline gives CDR1 MNHEY, CDR2 SVGAGI. There are 13 residues in the CDR3.

The V gene is TRBV6-1, the J gene TRBJ2-3, with 11 positions matching TRBD2. The germline V gene has CDR1 MNHNS and CDR2 SASEGT. J gave up 2 bases and V 2 bases, and 3 bases lay outside the gene matches. This CDR3 has 16 residues. CDR3 nucleotides: TGTGCCAGCAGTGAAAGACTAGCGGGGCTCACAGATACGCAGTATTTT. Its protein product is CASSERLAGLTDTQYF.

The chain employs TRBV6-5 and TRBJ1-1; D uncertain. This CDR3 region has 15 residues. The V gene lost 0 bases and the J gene lost 10 bases, with 18 bases spanning the gap. CDR1 and CDR2 (germline): MNHEY, SVGAGI. Written as DNA, the CDR3 is TGTGCCAGCAGTTACTCTGGTGAGGGTTGGGCAAGAGCTTTCTTT. It is translated as CASSYSGEGWARAFF.

The chain uses TRBV7-6 and TRBJ1-3; no clear D gene. The V end was cut by 1 base, the J end by 2 bases, with 9 bases between. This CDR3 is 15 amino acids long. Per germline, CDR1 SGHVS and CDR2 FNYEAQ. As DNA, the CDR3 is TGTGCCAGCAGCTTAGGCGGCAGCCCTGGAAACACCATATATTTT. Translation: CASSLGGSPGNTIYF.

The gene calls are TRBV7-3 and TRBJ2-1; TRBD2 might be the D (6 bases). Trimming left V 5 bases short and J 7 bases short, with 12 bases between. Germline lookup yields CDR1 SGHTA and CDR2 FQGTGA. The CDR3 loop spans 13 amino acids. This chain's CDR3 is CASSPPTSNEQFF. Here the CDR3 DNA reads TGTGCCAGCAGCCCACCGACTAGTAATGAGCAGTTCTTC. The full variable domain, with the rest looked up from reference TRBV7-3 and TRBJ2-1, is GAGVSQTPSNKVTEKGKYVELRCDPISGHTALYWYRQSLGQGPEFLIYFQGTGAADDSGLPNDRFFAVRPEGSVSTLKIQRTERGDSAVYLCASSPPTSNEQFFGPGTRLTVL.

This clone was seen more than once but under ten times. This sequence joins TRBV7-8 and TRBJ2-7; D is unresolved. V was pared by 5 bases and J by 3 bases, with 11 bases between. The CDR3 runs 13 residues. The germline V gene encodes CDR1 SGHVS and CDR2 FQNEAQ. CDR3 sequence (DNA): TGTGCCAGCAGCGCGTCAGGTCGCTACGAGCAGTACTTC. This codes for CASSASGRYEQYF.

The rearrangement links TRBV28 to TRBJ1-2; weak D call: TRBD1 (5 bases). Germline V gene sequence: CDR1 MDHEN, CDR2 SYDVKM. This CDR3 is built from 16 residues. V was shortened by 6 bases and J by 3 bases, with 20 bases between the two germline ends. The CDR3 region is CASSPRGKAQYYGYTF. CDR3 in DNA: TGTGCCAGCAGCCCCCGGGGGAAGGCCCAATACTATGGCTACACCTTC.

The gene calls are TRBV7-8 and TRBJ2-5; the match to TRBD2 covers 12 bases. The CDR3 consists of 15 residues. V shed 4 bases, J shed 4 bases, and the junction held 4 bases outside the gene matches. Germline loops: CDR1 SGHVS, CDR2 FQNEAQ. Here the CDR3 DNA reads TGTGCCAGCAGCTCTAGCGGGGGGGCGAGAGAGACCCAGTACTTC. Amino acids: CASSSSGGARETQYF.

This clone appeared a few times. This CDR3 is CASSLAHPDLMGGTDTQYF. For the CDR3, the DNA is TGTGCCAGCAGCTTAGCCCACCCGGACCTCATGGGAGGCACAGATACGCAGTATTTT. The chain uses TRBV7-2 and TRBJ2-3; a possible D gene is TRBD2 (5 bases). Germline lookup yields CDR1 SGHTA and CDR2 FQGNSA. The CDR3 length is 19 residues. Trimming pared 0 bases from V and 1 base from J, leaving 20 bases between.

The chain uses TRBV5-4 and TRBJ1-1; D perhaps matches TRBD1 (5 bases). Trimming left V 0 bases short and J 4 bases short, with 7 bases between. Germline CDR1 reads SGHNT; CDR2 reads YYREEE (reference sequence). There are 13 residues in the CDR3. The CDR3: CASSLVTGTEAFF. The CDR3 DNA reads as TGTGCCAGCAGCTTGGTAACAGGCACTGAAGCTTTCTTT.

The chain has TRBV4-1 and TRBJ2-7, with TRBD1 identical over 8 bases. V trimming: 0 bases; J trimming: 0 bases; junction bases outside the gene matches: 4. This CDR3 comprises 16 residues. Per the germline V gene, CDR1 is MGHRA and CDR2 is YSYEKL. CDR3 bases: TGCGCCAGCAGCCAAGATAGGGGGACAGGCTCCTACGAGCAGTACTTC. Its protein product is CASSQDRGTGSYEQYF.

This chain links TRBV27 with TRBJ2-7; the match to TRBD2 covers 8 bases. V dropped 2 bases and J dropped 3; count of bases not matched to a gene: 0. The length of the CDR3 is 13 residues. Germline-derived CDR1 and CDR2 are MNHEY and SMNVEV (reference sequence). The CDR3 region has the DNA TGTGCCAGCAGTTTAGGGACTAGCTACGAGCAGTACTTC. Its protein is CASSLGTSYEQYF.